This T cell receptor (beta chain) is from a study of T cells after yellow fever vaccination. Looked up from germline, CDR1 is MNHEY and CDR2 is SVGEGT. V was cut by 6 bases and J by 2 bases, with 12 bases left in between. This CDR3 spans 14 amino acids. A single record per CDR3 protein comes from TCRdb applying MiXCR to the 5' RACE reads. Here the sample spans hundreds of thousands of distinct CDR3 sequences, around 3.6% being singletons. This clonotype was observed at least ten times. The source of this sequence is a man younger than 35 who received the YFV17D yellow fever vaccine. The chain uses TRBV6-2 or TRBV6-3 and TRBJ2-3; D call uncertain. The input for sequencing was PBMCs, taken on the day of the yellow fever booster vaccination. The CDR3 DNA follows: TGTGCCAGCAGATCCAGCCCCCACACAGATACGCAGTATTTT. Its protein product is CASRSSPHTDTQYF.